A single sample gave rise to the 30 T cell receptor beta chains below, sequenced in a study of CXCR3-negative and CXCR3-positive naive CD8 T cells. Their antigens remain unidentified. All TRB cDNA libraries came from 5' RACE performed with UMI labels. TCRdb reprocessed the 5' RACE reads, keeping one entry per CDR3 protein, no DNA. This sample carries over 55,000 distinct CDR3 sequences, with about 0.49% going to the ten biggest clones. Regarding the study as a whole: Hydrophobicity of TRB CDR3s was greater in CXCR3-positive naive cells than in CXCR3-negative naive cells.

Specimen: naive CXCR3+ CD8+ T cells from blood. Subset indicated: CD45RO-CCR7+CD27+CD95- naive CD8+ T cells expressing CXCR3 (TNR3+). These receptors all stem from a human donor in good health. Some clones in this sample may be carry-over from other donors' samples.

V gene TRBV28 combines with J gene TRBJ1-1. This CDR3 is 13 amino acids long. CDR1 is MDHEN and CDR2 is SYDVKM in the germline V gene. The CDR3 sequence: CASTYREGSEAFF.

The V and J genes are TRBV12-3 or TRBV12-4 and TRBJ2-7; the D call from TCRdb, TRBD2, cannot be confirmed without DNA. The CDR3 consists of 15 residues. The CDR3 sequence: CASSLAQEGSWEQYF.

This CDR3 is CSPPQGTGPGNTIYF. The chain couples TRBV29-1 to TRBJ1-3; the TCRdb D gene call, TRBD1, has no DNA to confirm it. The length of the CDR3 is 15 residues. CDR1 and CDR2 from the germline V gene are SQVTM and ANQGSEA.

The chain links TRBV7-3 to TRBJ1-1. CDR3 length: 13 residues. Germline V gene sequence: CDR1 SGHTA, CDR2 FQGTGA. Here the CDR3 reads CASSLTFRGEAFF.

This chain joins TRBV29-1 and TRBJ2-7; TCRdb picks TRBD1, but there is no DNA to check that call. In germline, CDR1 is SQVTM, CDR2 ANQGSEA. The CDR3 has 15 residues. The chain's CDR3 is CSVRPGQDYSYEQYF.

This rearrangement joins TRBV14 to TRBJ2-7. CDR3 length: 15 amino acids. From germline, CDR1 is SGHDN and CDR2 FVKESK. This CDR3 reads CASSQEGWLQQEQYF.

V and J are TRBV23-1 and TRBJ2-3; TCRdb indicates TRBD1, and absent DNA this call remains unverified. TRBV23-1 is annotated as an ORF whose role is uncertain. This CDR3 spans 17 amino acids. The CDR3 sequence: CASSQSPPGPPTDTQYF.

V is TRBV12-3 or TRBV12-4 and J is TRBJ1-1. The CDR3 extends over 15 amino acids. The CDR3: CASSFIGQRNTEAFF.

This CDR3 is CASTHPGLQPNEQFF. The chain is built from TRBV12-3 or TRBV12-4 and TRBJ2-1; TCRdb's assignment of TRBD2 cannot be checked, as there is no DNA. The CDR3 is made up of 15 amino acids.

The V and J genes are TRBV29-1 and TRBJ1-2. Germline values: CDR1 SQVTM, CDR2 ANQGSEA. The CDR3 is made up of 12 amino acids. CDR3 region: CIVVRPDYGYTF.

This chain joins TRBV19 and TRBJ2-3. This CDR3 has 15 residues. Germline CDR1 and CDR2: LNHDA and SQIVND (reference sequence). The CDR3: CASSLTSYGTDTQYF.

The chain uses TRBV7-3 and TRBJ2-1; without DNA, the TCRdb call of TRBD1 cannot be checked. The CDR3 totals 12 residues. Germline V gene lookup returns CDR1 SGHTA and CDR2 FQGTGA. CDR3 in amino acids: CASSPGRNEQFF. Drawing the rest from reference TRBV7-3 and TRBJ2-1, the complete variable domain is GAGVSQTPSNKVTEKGKYVELRCDPISGHTALYWYRQSLGQGPEFLIYFQGTGAADDSGLPNDRFFAVRPEGSVSTLKIQRTERGDSAVYLCASSPGRNEQFFGPGTRLTVL.

The chain combines TRBV12-3 or TRBV12-4 with TRBJ1-1; with no DNA, the TCRdb D assignment of TRBD1 cannot be verified. This CDR3 contains 14 residues. CDR3 sequence reads: CASSPTGWSTEAFF.

The genes are TRBV14 and TRBJ2-7. The CDR3 is made up of 15 amino acids. The germline gives CDR1 SGHDN, CDR2 FVKESK. CDR3 in amino acids: CASSQDLGRLDEQYF.

Considering frequency, this clonotype is medium-sized. The chain joins TRBV25-1 to TRBJ1-1. This CDR3 comprises 18 residues. From germline, CDR1 is MGHDK and CDR2 SYGVNS. CDR3: CASSEILRKCRLNTEAFF.

V usage is TRBV7-9 and J usage is TRBJ1-2; TCRdb indicates TRBD1, and absent DNA this call remains unverified. This CDR3 contains 14 residues. Germline V gene data show CDR1 as SEHNR and CDR2 as FQNEAQ (reference sequence). CDR3 amino acids: CASSSNTGGYGYTF.

J is TRBJ1-4 and V is TRBV6-2 or TRBV6-3; TCRdb outputs TRBD1, but without DNA this stays unchecked. The CDR3 covers 16 residues. In germline, CDR1 is MNHEY, CDR2 SVGEGT. Here the CDR3 reads CASSATSQGAREKLFF.

The genes are TRBV12-3 or TRBV12-4 and TRBJ2-7. The CDR3 loop spans 12 amino acids. The CDR3 reads CASSLYGDEQYF.

The chain employs TRBV23-1 and TRBJ2-5; lacking DNA, the TRBD1 call made by TCRdb goes unchecked. Being an ORF, TRBV23-1 has a function that is uncertain. The CDR3 contains 16 residues. CDR3: CASSQGNLQGAETQYF.

The chain combines TRBV28 with TRBJ2-7; the D call from TCRdb, TRBD2, cannot be confirmed without DNA. CDR3 size: 16 residues. Germline CDR1 and CDR2: MDHEN and SYDVKM. This chain's CDR3 is CASSFSTSGDDYEQYF.

The chain employs TRBV7-3 and TRBJ2-7; TCRdb names TRBD1, which stays unverified in the absence of DNA. Germline loops: CDR1 SGHTA, CDR2 FQGTGA. The CDR3 contains 14 residues. The CDR3 here is CASSLVGQGYEQYF.

The V gene is TRBV5-1, the J gene TRBJ1-1; the D call of TRBD1 rests on TCRdb alone, since no DNA is present to check it. The CDR3 is 16 amino acids. CDR1 and CDR2 (germline): SGHRS, YFSETQ. The CDR3 loop is CASGLLGDRVYSEAFF.

The chain recombines TRBV20-1 with TRBJ2-3; TCRdb calls TRBD2, which cannot be checked without DNA. The CDR3 sequence is 19 residues long. The germline CDR1 and CDR2 sequences are DFQATT and SNEGSKA (reference sequence). CDR3 amino acids: CSASRGLARGVPSTDTQYF.

The chain uses TRBV5-1 and TRBJ2-6. The CDR3 loop spans 11 amino acids. Germline V lookup: CDR1 SGHRS, CDR2 YFSETQ. CDR3 in amino acids: CALAWANVLTF. The full variable domain, with the rest looked up from reference TRBV5-1 and TRBJ2-6, is KAGVTQTPRYLIKTRGQQVTLSCSPISGHRSVSWYQQTPGQGLQFLFEYFSETQRNKGNFPGRFSGRQFSNSRSEMNVSTLELGDSALYLCALAWANVLTFGAGSRLTVL.

This chain links TRBV28 with TRBJ2-7; there is no DNA to check the TCRdb D call of TRBD2. The CDR3 loop spans 17 amino acids. Germline-derived CDR1 and CDR2 are MDHEN and SYDVKM. The CDR3 reads CASSLPIVQSALFEQYF.

The rearrangement uses TRBV29-1 and TRBJ1-2. The CDR3 contains 14 residues. Germline CDR1 SQVTM, CDR2 ANQGSEA. The CDR3 protein is CSVEEEYLGNGYTF. The full variable domain, its missing parts supplied by reference TRBV29-1 and TRBJ1-2, is SAVISQKPSRDICQRGTSLTIQCQVDSQVTMMFWYRQQPGQSLTLIATANQGSEATYESGFVIDKFPISRPNLTFSTLTVSNMSPEDSSIYLCSVEEEYLGNGYTFGSGTRLTVV.

The chain's CDR3 is CASSHRDTGELFF. This chain uses TRBV7-9 with TRBJ2-2; the D gene TCRdb calls, TRBD1, cannot be checked with no DNA. Germline-derived CDR1 and CDR2 are SEHNR and FQNEAQ (reference sequence). The CDR3 length is 13 residues.

This chain joins TRBV27 and TRBJ1-2; checking the TCRdb D call of TRBD1 is not possible without DNA. The CDR3 runs to 14 residues. The germline V gene encodes CDR1 MNHEY and CDR2 SMNVEV (reference sequence). The CDR3 reads CASRNLGDGAGYTF.

The V and J genes are TRBV9 and TRBJ2-3; the D call from TCRdb, TRBD2, cannot be confirmed without DNA. The CDR3 is 16 residues long. Germline CDR1 is SGDLS and CDR2 is YYNGEE. The CDR3 region is CASSVSESGGANTQYF.

This chain connects TRBV4-1 to TRBJ1-2; TCRdb indicates TRBD1, and absent DNA this call remains unverified. Germline CDR1 is MGHRA and CDR2 is YSYEKL. This CDR3 comprises 13 residues. CDR3 residues: CASSQAGGPGYTF.